The 14 T cell receptor beta chains given below trace back to one sample, sequenced in a study of blood T cell repertoires in COVID-19. The method was immunoSEQ multiplex PCR; TCRdb's version includes in-frame clones alone and lacks a portion of them. The table shows about 320,000 clones, with roughly 90% occurring only once. Sequenced sample: PBMCs or T cells enriched from blood (not recorded which). These receptors were taken from a woman younger than 35 who had recovered from COVID-19.

The chain employs TRBV15 and TRBJ1-3; 7 bases fit TRBD1. In germline, CDR1 is LNHNV, CDR2 YYDKDF (reference sequence). CDR3 length: 18 amino acids. Trimming at V came to 5 bases and at J to 2 bases, leaving 15 bases not matched to a gene. Written as DNA, the CDR3 is TGTGCCACCAGCGGCCAATCTCGGGCGACAGGGCCTGGAAACACCATATATTTT. It yields the protein CATSGQSRATGPGNTIYF.

The V call is TRBV28, the J call TRBJ1-4; the D is unclear. Trimming pared 1 base from V and 3 bases from J, leaving 9 bases between. The CDR3 covers 15 residues. From germline, CDR1 is MDHEN and CDR2 SYDVKM. The CDR3 region is CASSLLSGSNEKLFF. DNA of the CDR3: TGTGCCAGCAGTTTATTGTCAGGTTCTAATGAAAAACTGTTTTTT.

V usage is TRBV12-1 and J usage is TRBJ2-7; TRBD2, the table's D call, lacks a check against the DNA. TRBV12-1 represents a pseudogene. This CDR3 is 14 amino acids long. The CDR3 here is CASSFVAGTYEQYF. Written as DNA, the CDR3 is TGTGCCAGCAGCTTTGTCGCCGGTACCTACGAGCAGTACTTC.

The chain uses TRBV18 and TRBJ1-4, with a possible D match to TRBD1 (5 bases). Germline-derived CDR1 and CDR2 are KGHSH and LQKENI. The CDR3 length is 16 residues. Trimming cost V 1 base and J 0 bases, with 9 bases left between them. The CDR3 sequence is CASSPRQGSTNEKLFF. The DNA of the CDR3 is TGTGCCAGCTCACCACGCCAGGGATCAACTAATGAAAAACTGTTTTTT.

This clone was seen once. The chain uses TRBV4-2 and TRBJ2-2; TRBD2 might be the D (6 bases). The CDR3 is 15 residues long. CDR1 and CDR2 (germline): LGHNA, YNFKEQ. Trimming stripped 3 bases from V and 5 bases from J, with 13 bases between. The CDR3: CASSHPTRGTGELFF. CDR3 in DNA: TGTGCCAGCAGCCATCCAACCCGGGGGACCGGGGAGCTGTTTTTT.

The rearrangement uses TRBV18 and TRBJ2-7; 8 bases map to TRBD2. CDR3 length: 14 residues. V lost 4 bases and J lost 2; bases outside the gene matches: 4. Germline CDR1 KGHSH, CDR2 LQKENI. The CDR3 loop reads CASSLAGKAYEQYF. The CDR3 DNA reads as TGTGCCAGCTCACTAGCGGGAAAAGCCTACGAGCAGTACTTC.

This clone was seen a single time. The chain couples TRBV28 to TRBJ2-7; possible D gene TRBD2, 5 bases. Germline values: CDR1 MDHEN, CDR2 SYDVKM. The ends were cut back, 2 bases at V and 0 bases at J, with 8 bases in the middle. The CDR3 covers 14 residues. The CDR3 spells CASSLHGGSYEQYF. The CDR3 region has the DNA TGTGCCAGCAGTTTACACGGAGGCTCCTACGAGCAGTACTTC.

This clone has only one observation. The V call is TRBV10-1, the J call TRBJ2-3; 10 bases are shared with TRBD2. V was clipped by 6 bases and J by 4 bases; unmatched bases: 10. CDR1 is WNHNN, CDR2 SYGVQD, per germline (reference sequence). The CDR3 loop spans 16 amino acids. CDR3 region: CASSDNSGRRADTQYF. The CDR3, as DNA: TGCGCCAGCAGCGATAATAGCGGGAGGCGGGCAGATACGCAGTATTTT.

The chain couples TRBV7-2 to TRBJ1-1, with D hard to call. Trimming removed 3 bases at V and 8 bases at J, with 16 bases between. This CDR3 has 14 amino acids. CDR1 and CDR2 (germline): SGHTA, FQGNSA. The DNA for the CDR3 is TGTGCCAGCAGCTTCCGCGACGGAGGAACCGAAGCTTTCTTT. Its protein product is CASSFRDGGTEAFF. Full variable domain (rest looked up from reference TRBV7-2 and TRBJ1-1): GAGVSQSPSNKVTEKGKDVELRCDPISGHTALYWYRQSLGQGLEFLIYFQGNSAPDKSGLPSDRFSAERTGGSVSTLTIQRTQQEDSAVYLCASSFRDGGTEAFFGQGTRLTVV.

The chain carries TRBV6-2 or TRBV6-3 and TRBJ1-3, with D unclear. Trimming removed 0 bases from V and 2 bases from J, with 20 bases in between. Germline V lookup: CDR1 MNHEY, CDR2 SVGEGT. This CDR3 region has 19 residues. CDR3: CASSYSIMDWQATGNTIYF. CDR3 nucleotides: TGTGCCAGCAGTTACTCGATCATGGACTGGCAGGCTACTGGAAACACCATATATTTT.

V and J are TRBV28 and TRBJ2-5, with a tentative D call TRBD1 (5 bases). Trimming removed 6 bases from V and 6 bases from J, with 17 bases in between. This CDR3 comprises 14 residues. From germline, CDR1 is MDHEN and CDR2 SYDVKM. Here the CDR3 reads CASSLGQSGQTQYF. CDR3 DNA sequence: TGTGCCAGCAGCCTGGGGCAGAGTGGACAGACCCAGTACTTC.

This clone turned up a few times. V usage is TRBV2 and J usage is TRBJ1-1; 8 positions match TRBD1. CDR1 is SNHLY and CDR2 is FYNNEI in the germline V gene. After removal of 6 bases from V and 3 bases from J, the junction contained 6 bases not matched to a gene. This CDR3 is built from 14 residues. The CDR3 coding sequence is TGTGCCAGCAGGCCAGGGGGCCTCGACACTGAAGCTTTCTTT. It yields the protein CASRPGGLDTEAFF.

The rearrangement links TRBV6-1 to TRBJ2-7; 11 bases are a match to TRBD2. The CDR3 is made up of 14 amino acids. Germline values: CDR1 MNHNS, CDR2 SASEGT. V was clipped by 3 bases and J by 4 bases; unmatched bases: 2. Written as DNA, the CDR3 is TGTGCCAGCAGTGATGGGACTAGCGGTTACGAGCAGTACTTC. Protein sequence: CASSDGTSGYEQYF.

The rearrangement links TRBV4-2 to TRBJ1-2; D is undetermined. CDR1 LGHNA and CDR2 YNFKEQ come from the germline V gene. The CDR3 spans 12 residues. Trimming left V 2 bases short and J 6 bases short, with 7 bases between. The CDR3 coding sequence is TGTGCCAGCAGCCAAACGGGAAATGGCTACACCTTC. It specifies CASSQTGNGYTF.